Following are 5 T cell receptor beta chains from one sample sequenced in a study of blood T cell repertoires in COVID-19. Data came from immunoSEQ multiplex PCR; TCRdb stores just in-frame clones and leaves some out. Found here are approximately 480,000 clones, approximately 92% of them singletons; the top ten hold approximately 0.9%. Sequencing was performed on peripheral blood. The receptors stem from a man younger than 35 with COVID-19, enrolled during active disease.

This chain joins TRBV2 and TRBJ2-1; 11 bases are shared with TRBD2. From germline, CDR1 is SNHLY and CDR2 FYNNEI. J lost 1 base, V lost 6 bases, and 5 bases had no gene match. The CDR3 has 16 residues. This chain's CDR3 is CASRISGGGSYNEQFF. DNA for the CDR3: TGTGCCAGCAGGATTAGCGGGGGGGGTTCCTACAATGAGCAGTTCTTC.

The chain has TRBV18 and TRBJ2-2; 8 positions agree with TRBD2. V shed 3 bases and J 5 bases; nucleotides not matched to a gene: 8. The germline V gene has CDR1 KGHSH and CDR2 LQKENI. The CDR3 spans 16 residues. CDR3 amino acids: CASSPREGQGTGELFF. CDR3 nucleotide sequence: TGTGCCAGCTCACCCCGGGAGGGCCAGGGGACCGGGGAGCTGTTTTTT.

The rearrangement uses TRBV7-2 and TRBJ2-5; 10 bases match TRBD2. The CDR3 contains 16 residues. Germline assignment: CDR1 SGHTA and CDR2 FQGNSA. Trimming took 4 bases from V and 2 from J; bases not matched to a gene: 7. The DNA of the CDR3 is TGTGCCAGCAGCTCCAGGACTAGCGGTTATCAAGAGACCCAGTACTTC. Translated, it gives CASSSRTSGYQETQYF. Filled out from reference TRBV7-2 and TRBJ2-5, the complete variable domain reads GAGVSQSPSNKVTEKGKDVELRCDPISGHTALYWYRQSLGQGLEFLIYFQGNSAPDKSGLPSDRFSAERTGGSVSTLTIQRTQQEDSAVYLCASSSRTSGYQETQYFGPGTRLLVL.

J is TRBJ2-6 and V is TRBV10-3; tentative D call: TRBD2 (5 bases). The CDR3 totals 15 residues. Germline V CDR1 and CDR2: ENHRY, SYGVKD. Deletions cut 2 bases from V and 0 bases from J, with 5 bases between. The CDR3 nucleotides read TGTGCCATCAGTGAGGGGAGCTCTGGGGCCAACGTCCTGACTTTC. It yields the protein CAISEGSSGANVLTF.

This sequence joins TRBV18 and TRBJ1-2, with 7 bases matching TRBD1. CDR3 length equals 12 residues. V trimming: 6 bases; J trimming: 8 bases; junction bases outside the gene matches: 6. Germline V lookup: CDR1 KGHSH, CDR2 LQKENI. The CDR3 protein is CASSPDRDGYTF. The CDR3 nucleotides are TGTGCCAGCTCGCCTGACAGGGACGGCTACACCTTC.